Shown below are 10 T cell receptor beta chains from a single sample sequenced in a study of relationships among human T cell subsets. Anti-CD25 beads selected CD4+CD25+ regulatory T cells from positively selected CD4+ cells. From mRNA, alpha and beta CDR3 regions were amplified using semiquantitative ARM-PCR. In ARM-PCR, communal superprimers followed tagged nested gene-specific primers for exponential amplification. TCRdb itself ran the multiplex PCR reads through MiXCR, one entry per CDR3 protein. The sample includes about 14,000 distinct CDR3 sequences, about 60% of them seen just once. The source material was Tregs sorted from blood. The receptors originated from a man in his forties in good health.

V and J are TRBV28 and TRBJ2-3; no reliable D call. Trimming left V 6 bases short and J 1 base short, with 2 bases between. The CDR3 loop spans 11 amino acids. Germline V gives CDR1 MDHEN, CDR2 SYDVKM. The CDR3 is CASRRTDTQYF. The DNA of the CDR3 is TGTGCCAGCAGGCGCACAGATACGCAGTATTTT.

This clonotype came up a few times. The rearrangement links TRBV11-2 to TRBJ2-3; the D gene is possibly TRBD2 (5 bases). This CDR3 has 16 residues. Germline V gene data show CDR1 as SGHAT and CDR2 as FQNNGV. The V end lost 4 bases, the J end lost 5 bases, and 19 bases lay between the germline ends. The CDR3 loop is CASSSRGFSLGDTQYF. The CDR3 nucleotides read TGTGCCAGCAGCTCCCGAGGGTTTTCACTCGGAGATACGCAGTATTTT.

V is TRBV7-2 and J is TRBJ2-5; D might be TRBD1 (5 bases). Germline loops: CDR1 SGHTA, CDR2 FQGNSA. The CDR3 loop spans 12 amino acids. V was clipped by 5 bases and J by 5 bases, with 9 bases between them. The CDR3 loop is CASSNRGETQYF. The DNA for the CDR3 is TGTGCCAGCAGCAATAGGGGTGAGACCCAGTACTTC.

The chain combines TRBV27 with TRBJ1-1, with 7 nucleotides matching TRBD1. CDR3 length equals 16 residues. After removal of 5 bases from V and 6 bases from J, the junction contained 15 bases not matched to a gene. Germline CDR1 MNHEY, CDR2 SMNVEV (reference sequence). CDR3 DNA: TGTGCCAGCAGTCCACGGTCCCCGACAGGGACGGCTGAAGCTTTCTTT. It yields the protein CASSPRSPTGTAEAFF.

The V call is TRBV18, the J call TRBJ1-1; no reliable D call. V was trimmed by 6 bases and J by 2 bases, leaving 10 bases between them. CDR3 length equals 13 residues. Per germline, CDR1 KGHSH and CDR2 LQKENI. The CDR3 sequence is CASSLRVNTEAFF. CDR3 coding DNA: TGTGCCAGCTCTCTTCGGGTTAACACTGAAGCTTTCTTT.

The rearrangement links TRBV4-1 to TRBJ2-3; 9 nucleotides agree with TRBD1. The CDR3 has 17 amino acids. The germline gives CDR1 MGHRA, CDR2 YSYEKL. V lost 3 bases and J lost 4; bases outside the gene matches: 11. The CDR3 protein is CASSHRTPGQGPDTQYF. As DNA, the CDR3 is TGCGCCAGCAGCCACAGAACCCCGGGACAGGGACCAGATACGCAGTATTTT.

This clonotype was seen a few times. The rearrangement uses TRBV2 and TRBJ2-7; D is unclear. The CDR3 runs 11 residues. The ends were cut back, 5 bases at V and 6 bases at J, with 8 bases in the middle. CDR1 SNHLY and CDR2 FYNNEI come from the germline V gene. The CDR3 here is CASSPRSEQYF. DNA for the CDR3: TGTGCCAGCAGTCCGCGGTCCGAGCAGTACTTC.

The V and J genes are TRBV7-2 and TRBJ2-1; D is ambiguous. This CDR3 is 14 amino acids long. Trimming removed 5 bases from V and 0 bases from J, with 8 bases in between. Germline CDR1 and CDR2: SGHTA and FQGNSA. The CDR3 loop is CASSRQSSYNEQFF. Here the CDR3 DNA reads TGTGCCAGCAGCCGTCAAAGCTCCTACAATGAGCAGTTCTTC.

This chain links TRBV4-1 with TRBJ1-6, with D perhaps TRBD1 (6 bases). Germline loops: CDR1 MGHRA, CDR2 YSYEKL. CDR3 length equals 17 residues. The V gene lost 1 base and the J gene lost 7 bases, with 17 bases spanning the gap. Written as DNA, the CDR3 is TGCGCCAGCAGCCAAGGCGGCAGGGGTCGGGGAAATTCACCCCTCCACTTT. Translating gives CASSQGGRGRGNSPLHF.

For the CDR3, the DNA is TGTGCCATCGGCCCCGGGACAACTGAAGCTTTCTTT. Translation gives CAIGPGTTEAFF. The rearrangement uses TRBV10-3 and TRBJ1-1; tentatively, D is TRBD1 (6 bases). The CDR3 runs 12 residues. V gave up 8 bases and J gave up 5 bases, with 12 bases separating them. The germline gives CDR1 ENHRY, CDR2 SYGVKD.